Listed below are T cell receptor beta chains from one sample, sequenced in a study of CD4 T cells in relation to SARS-CoV-2 and coronaviruses. These receptors have no identified antigens. The protocol was immunoSEQ multiplex PCR, while the TCRdb copy is restricted to in-frame clones and leaves out a portion. The data show about 21,000 clones, with approximately 82% seen just once and 15% to 20% held by the top ten. Source material: CD4+ T cells from PBMCs, cultured in vitro. These receptors were collected from a human donor in good health. CDR3s include the opening cysteine and the closing phenylalanine or tryptophan. The D gene is left open where the match is weak. Clone size appears in some rows only: once, few, many, or a class for an expanded clone.

D	V	J	size	CDR3	DNA
.	TRBV27	TRBJ1-1	.	CASSGNRWNTEAFF	TGTGCCAGCAGTGGAAACAGGTGGAACACTGAAGCTTTCTTT
TRBD2	TRBV30	TRBJ2-5	.	CAWRPGGRGETQYF	TGTGCCTGGAGGCCCGGCGGGAGAGGAGAGACCCAGTACTTC
TRBD1	TRBV9	TRBJ1-3	.	CASSVEVGTGNTIYF	TGTGCCAGCAGCGTAGAAGTGGGGACAGGGAACACCATATATTTT
.	TRBV20-1	TRBJ2-7	.	CSASLGNF	TGCAGTGCTAGCCTAGGGAACTTC
.	TRBV19	TRBJ2-1	.	CASSAPGLIQNEQFF	TGTGCCAGTAGTGCCCCGGGACTCATACAAAATGAGCAGTTCTTC
.	TRBV19	TRBJ2-3	.	CASSRRITDTQYF	TGTGCCAGCTCCCGACGGATAACAGATACGCAGTATTTT
TRBD2	TRBV4-2	TRBJ2-1	.	CASSQLPGLAGGGGYNEQFF	TGTGCCAGCAGCCAATTACCGGGACTAGCGGGAGGAGGGGGATACAATGAGCAGTTCTTC
.	TRBV28	TRBJ1-2	.	CESRESRDNYGYTF	TGTGAGTCGAGGGAAAGTAGGGACAACTATGGCTACACCTTC
TRBD2	TRBV7-2	TRBJ2-1	.	CASSLNPSGYNEQFF	TGTGCCAGCAGCTTAAACCCTAGCGGTTACAATGAGCAGTTCTTC
TRBD1	TRBV29-1	TRBJ2-2	few	CSVKGGWDRGLRGTGELFF	TGCAGCGTTAAAGGGGGGTGGGACAGGGGGCTTCGCGGCACCGGGGAGCTGTTTTTT
.	TRBV4-2	TRBJ1-3	.	CASSQDWSGARGNTIYF	TGTGCCAGCAGCCAAGATTGGTCAGGGGCCCGGGGAAACACCATATATTTT
.	TRBV7-8	TRBJ2-7	.	CASSPANRRLVEQYF	TGTGCCAGCAGCCCAGCGAATCGGCGGTTGGTCGAGCAGTACTTC
TRBD2	TRBV9	TRBJ2-1	.	CASSVEDSGSLSYNEQFF	TGTGCCAGCAGCGTAGAGGATAGCGGGAGTCTCTCCTACAATGAGCAGTTCTTC
.	TRBV7-3	TRBJ1-6	.	CASSVTSYNSPLHF	TGTGCCAGCAGCGTCACCTCCTATAATTCACCCCTCCACTTT
.	TRBV5-1	TRBJ1-1	.	CASSLIRVGLANTEAFF	TGCGCCAGCAGCTTAATCAGGGTCGGGCTAGCGAACACTGAAGCTTTCTTT
.	TRBV5-1	TRBJ1-5	.	CASSPDTGGNQPQHF	TGCGCCAGCAGCCCGGACACGGGAGGCAATCAGCCCCAGCATTTT
TRBD1	TRBV3-1/TRBV3-2	TRBJ2-3	.	CASRRQGTDTQYF	TGTGCCAGCAGAAGACAGGGGACAGATACGCAGTATTTT
.	TRBV27	TRBJ1-5	.	CASSFSLYYQPQHF	TGTGCCAGCAGTTTTTCGTTATATTATCAGCCCCAGCATTTT
TRBD1	TRBV27	TRBJ2-3	.	CASSWTGGADTQYF	TGTGCCAGCAGCTGGACAGGGGGCGCAGATACGCAGTATTTT
TRBD2	TRBV27	TRBJ2-1	.	CASGGTSGYNEQFF	TGTGCCAGCGGTGGGACTAGCGGCTACAATGAGCAGTTCTTC
.	TRBV5-1	TRBJ2-1	.	CASSQLLEQFF	TGCGCCAGCTCCCAGCTGCTTGAGCAGTTCTTC
TRBD1	TRBV6-6	TRBJ2-7	.	CASSLTQGAHEQYF	TGTGCCAGCAGTCTAACGCAGGGGGCCCACGAGCAGTACTTC
.	TRBV7-3	TRBJ2-6	.	CASSTGVSGANVLTF	TGTGCCAGCAGCACGGGAGTTTCGGGGGCCAACGTCCTGACTTTC
.	TRBV10-3	TRBJ2-2	.	CAISESSGSNTGELFF	TGTGCCATCAGTGAGTCTTCCGGTTCGAACACCGGGGAGCTGTTTTTT
.	TRBV6-5	TRBJ2-7	.	CARLGLGSYEQYF	TGTGCCAGGTTGGGATTAGGATCCTACGAGCAGTACTTC